The subject of this entry is one TCR beta chain. Its specificity is unknown. The data derive from a study of T cells in Graves' hyperthyroidism and ophthalmopathy. Study-level results: Patients with ophthalmopathy were separated from those with stable hyperthyroidism by a 13 V-J model.

Researchers took RNA transcripts and amplified the TCR beta CDR3 regions from them. First-round RT-PCR of the TCR CDR3 relied on the HTBI primer set. TCRdb re-called the multiplex PCR reads through MiXCR, storing one row per CDR3 protein. The sample lists fewer than 400,000 distinct CDR3 sequences, over 12% occurring once. With 4 bases removed from V and 0 bases from J, the gap between germline ends came to 14 bases. CDR3 length equals 15 residues. In germline, CDR1 is SGHRS, CDR2 YFSETQ. Patients affected by ophthalmopathy presented a Clinical Activity Score of at least 3, a NOSPECS grade of at least 4, and disease duration below 3 months.

V is TRBV5-1 and J is TRBJ2-7; tentative D call: TRBD1 (8 bases). Specimen: blood. This sequence was found in a man aged 50 to 59 with Graves' ophthalmopathy. CDR3 in amino acids: CASSSGTGHSYEQYF. In DNA form, the CDR3 reads TGCGCCAGCAGCAGCGGGACAGGCCACTCCTACGAGCAGTACTTC.